This T cell receptor (beta chain) was found in a study of cytomegalovirus exposure and HLA in healthy donors. The study ran its PCR with 60 Vbeta and 13 Jbeta primers. Repertoires were generated with immunoSEQ multiplex PCR, while TCRdb's copy carries only in-frame clones and drops some. In all, the sample yields 100,000 to 150,000 clones. V was cut by 2 bases and J by 5 bases, with 10 bases left in between. Per germline, CDR1 SGHNT and CDR2 YYREEE (reference sequence). This CDR3 comprises 13 residues. The chain carries TRBV5-4 and TRBJ2-5; tentative D call: TRBD2 (5 bases). The source of this sequence is a man in his late teens or twenties in good health and CMV-seronegative. Sequenced input: PBMCs. The CDR3 DNA is TGTGCCAGCAGCTTTCACGGGATGGAGACCCAGTACTTC. Translating gives CASSFHGMETQYF.